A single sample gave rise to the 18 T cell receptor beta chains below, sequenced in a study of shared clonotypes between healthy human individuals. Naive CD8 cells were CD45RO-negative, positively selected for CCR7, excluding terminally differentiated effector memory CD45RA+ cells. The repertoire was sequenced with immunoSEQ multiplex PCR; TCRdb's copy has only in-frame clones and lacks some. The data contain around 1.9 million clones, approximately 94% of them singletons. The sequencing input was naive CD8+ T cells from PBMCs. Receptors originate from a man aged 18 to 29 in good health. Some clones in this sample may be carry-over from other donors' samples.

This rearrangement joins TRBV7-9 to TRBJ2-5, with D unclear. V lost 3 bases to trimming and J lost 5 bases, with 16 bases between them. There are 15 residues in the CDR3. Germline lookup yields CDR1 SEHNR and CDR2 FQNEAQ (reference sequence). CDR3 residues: CASSFYAQTGETQYF. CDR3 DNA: TGTGCCAGCAGCTTCTACGCGCAAACCGGGGAGACCCAGTACTTC.

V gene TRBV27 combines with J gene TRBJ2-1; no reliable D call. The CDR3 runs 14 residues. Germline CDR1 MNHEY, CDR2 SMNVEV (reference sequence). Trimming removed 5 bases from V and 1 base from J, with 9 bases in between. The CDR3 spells CASSPQRSYNEQFF. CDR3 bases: TGTGCCAGCAGTCCACAGCGATCCTACAATGAGCAGTTCTTC.

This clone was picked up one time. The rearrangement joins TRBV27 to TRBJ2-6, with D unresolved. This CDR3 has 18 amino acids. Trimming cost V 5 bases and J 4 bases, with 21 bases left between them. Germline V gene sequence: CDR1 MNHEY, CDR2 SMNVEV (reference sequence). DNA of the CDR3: TGTGCCAGCAGTCCCCACCTGGTAGGGTCTCCCGGGGCCAACGTCCTGACTTTC. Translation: CASSPHLVGSPGANVLTF.

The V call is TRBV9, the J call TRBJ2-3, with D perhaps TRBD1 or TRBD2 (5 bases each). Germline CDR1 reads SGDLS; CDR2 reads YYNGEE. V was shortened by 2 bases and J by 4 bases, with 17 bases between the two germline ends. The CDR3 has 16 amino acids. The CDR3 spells CASSVVPGRFSDTQYF. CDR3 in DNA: TGTGCCAGCAGCGTGGTCCCGGGACGATTCTCAGATACGCAGTATTTT.

The CDR3 DNA reads TGCGCCAGCAGCCAAGTGTGGACCCATCAACAGCCCCAGCATTTT. Encoded protein: CASSQVWTHQQPQHF. The chain combines TRBV4-3 with TRBJ1-5; D uncertain. This CDR3 has 15 residues. In germline, CDR1 is LGHNA, CDR2 YSLEER. Trimming pared 1 base from V and 7 bases from J, leaving 14 bases between.

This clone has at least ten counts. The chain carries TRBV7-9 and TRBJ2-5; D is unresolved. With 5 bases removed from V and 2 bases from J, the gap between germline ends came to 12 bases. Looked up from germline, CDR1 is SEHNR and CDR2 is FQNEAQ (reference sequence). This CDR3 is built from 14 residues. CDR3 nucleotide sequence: TGTGCCAGCAGCCCACCCCGGGCTCAAGAGACCCAGTACTTC. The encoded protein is CASSPPRAQETQYF.

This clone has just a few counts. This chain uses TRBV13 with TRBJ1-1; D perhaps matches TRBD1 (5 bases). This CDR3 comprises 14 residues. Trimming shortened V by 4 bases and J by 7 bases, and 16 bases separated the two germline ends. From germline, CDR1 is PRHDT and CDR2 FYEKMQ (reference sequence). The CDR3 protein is CASSSDGTANEAFF. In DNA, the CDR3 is TGTGCCAGCAGCTCCGACGGGACGGCAAATGAAGCTTTCTTT.

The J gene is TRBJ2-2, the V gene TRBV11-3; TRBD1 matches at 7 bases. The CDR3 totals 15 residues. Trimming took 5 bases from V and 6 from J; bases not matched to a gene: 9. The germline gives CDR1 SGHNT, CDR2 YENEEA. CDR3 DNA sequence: TGTGCCAGCAGCGCTAGGGACAGCCTCTCCGGGGAGCTGTTTTTT. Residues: CASSARDSLSGELFF.

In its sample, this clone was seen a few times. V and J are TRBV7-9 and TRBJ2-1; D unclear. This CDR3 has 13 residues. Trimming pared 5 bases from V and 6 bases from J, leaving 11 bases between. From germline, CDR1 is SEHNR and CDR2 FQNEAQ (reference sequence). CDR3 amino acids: CASSLNWGNEQFF. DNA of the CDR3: TGTGCCAGCAGCCTTAACTGGGGCAATGAGCAGTTCTTC.

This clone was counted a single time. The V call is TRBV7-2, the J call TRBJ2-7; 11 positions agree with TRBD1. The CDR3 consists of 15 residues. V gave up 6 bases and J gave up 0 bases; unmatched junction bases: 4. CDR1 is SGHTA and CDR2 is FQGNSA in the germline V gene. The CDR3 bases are TGTGCCAGCAGGCCGGACAGGGGGCGCTCCTACGAGCAGTACTTC. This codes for CASRPDRGRSYEQYF.

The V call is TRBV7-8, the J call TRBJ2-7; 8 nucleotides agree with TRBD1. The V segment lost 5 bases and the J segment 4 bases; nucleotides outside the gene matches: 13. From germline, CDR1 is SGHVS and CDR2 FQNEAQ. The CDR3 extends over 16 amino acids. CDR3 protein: CASSHHSGQEIYEQYF. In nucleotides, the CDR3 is TGTGCCAGCAGCCACCATTCGGGACAGGAGATTTACGAGCAGTACTTC.

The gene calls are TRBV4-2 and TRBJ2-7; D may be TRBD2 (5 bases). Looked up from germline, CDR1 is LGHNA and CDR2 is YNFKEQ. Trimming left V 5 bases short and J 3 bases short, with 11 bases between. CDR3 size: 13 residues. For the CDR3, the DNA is TGTGCCAGCAGCGAAGGAGGAGACTACGAGCAGTACTTC. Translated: CASSEGGDYEQYF.

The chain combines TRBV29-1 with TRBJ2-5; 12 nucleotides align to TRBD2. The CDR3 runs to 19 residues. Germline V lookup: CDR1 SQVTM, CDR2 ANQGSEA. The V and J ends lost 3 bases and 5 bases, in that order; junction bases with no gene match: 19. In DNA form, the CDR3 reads TGCAGCGTTGATGGGCCTTCATCGACTAGCGGGAGCCTGTGGGAGACCCAGTACTTC. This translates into CSVDGPSSTSGSLWETQYF.

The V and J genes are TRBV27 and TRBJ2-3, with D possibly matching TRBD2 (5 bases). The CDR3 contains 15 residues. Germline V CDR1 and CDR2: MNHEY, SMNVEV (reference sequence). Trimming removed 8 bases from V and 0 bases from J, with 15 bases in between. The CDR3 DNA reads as TGTGCCAGCGGTCAGAGCGGATCTAGCACAGATACGCAGTATTTT. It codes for CASGQSGSSTDTQYF.

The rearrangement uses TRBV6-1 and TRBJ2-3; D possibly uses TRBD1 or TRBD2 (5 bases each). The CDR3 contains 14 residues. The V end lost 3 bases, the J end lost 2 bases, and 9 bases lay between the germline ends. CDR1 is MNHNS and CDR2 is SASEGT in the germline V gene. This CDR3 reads CASSEGTLTDTQYF. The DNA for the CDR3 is TGTGCCAGCAGTGAGGGGACCCTCACAGATACGCAGTATTTT.

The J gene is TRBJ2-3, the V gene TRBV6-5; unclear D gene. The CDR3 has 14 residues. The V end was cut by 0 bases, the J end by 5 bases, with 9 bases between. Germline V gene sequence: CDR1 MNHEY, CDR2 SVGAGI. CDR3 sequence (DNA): TGTGCCAGCAGTTACTCTCCGGAATTAGATACGCAGTATTTT. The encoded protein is CASSYSPELDTQYF.

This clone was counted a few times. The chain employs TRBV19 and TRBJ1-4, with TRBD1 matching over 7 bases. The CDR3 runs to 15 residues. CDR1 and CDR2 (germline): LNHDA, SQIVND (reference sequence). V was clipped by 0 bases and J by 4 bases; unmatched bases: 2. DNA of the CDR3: TGTGCCAGTAGTATAGAGGACAGGCATAATGAAAAACTGTTTTTT. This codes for CASSIEDRHNEKLFF.

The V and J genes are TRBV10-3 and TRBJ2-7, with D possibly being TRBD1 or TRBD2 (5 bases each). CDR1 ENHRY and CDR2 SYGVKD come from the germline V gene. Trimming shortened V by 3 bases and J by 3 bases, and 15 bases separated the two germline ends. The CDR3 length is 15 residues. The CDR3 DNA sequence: TGTGCCATCAGTGATTTAGGGGTGGGGGACTACGAGCAGTACTTC. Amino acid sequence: CAISDLGVGDYEQYF.